This T cell receptor beta chain was sequenced for a study of T cell responses to AZD1222 COVID-19 vaccine. Whole-study findings and limits: A rise in Spike-specific TCR breadth and depth followed two AZD1222 doses.

V lost 3 bases and J 2 bases, leaving 7 bases between the germline ends. The CDR3 runs 14 residues. Germline CDR1 SGHTA, CDR2 FQGNSA. The protocol was immunoSEQ multiplex PCR, while the TCRdb copy is restricted to in-frame clones and leaves out a portion. This table has about 110,000 clones, approximately 90% appearing once. Concerning this clone itself: The antigen remains unidentified.

The V gene is TRBV7-2, the J gene TRBJ2-2; D may match TRBD1 or TRBD2 (5 bases each). The TCR comes from an adult who received the AZD1222 COVID-19 vaccine. Sequenced here: peripheral blood, sampled 28 days after the second AZD1222 dose. The CDR3: CASSFRDNTGELFF. The CDR3 nucleotides are TGTGCCAGCAGCTTCCGGGACAACACCGGGGAGCTGTTTTTT.